What follows are 6 T cell receptor beta chains derived from one specimen sequenced in a study of regulatory T cells in long-lasting Graves disease. Time point indicated: persistent/refractory GD, antithyroid drugs over 5 years with positive TRAb. Generation of the TCR library employed RNA extracted from PBMCs. iRepertoire HTBI primers and Arm-PCR of CDR3 regions built TCR beta libraries. One entry per CDR3 protein results from TCRdb running MiXCR on the multiplex PCR reads. The sample yields about half a million distinct CDR3 sequences, 20% to 25% seen once. The starting material was peripheral blood mononuclear cells (PBMCs), obtained when the disease was refractory, from a patient treated with antithyroid drugs. Receptors were obtained from a female donor with Graves disease.

This clonotype has more than one count but fewer than ten. With a much larger clone just one base away, this may be a read error. V is TRBV7-9 and J is TRBJ2-7, with TRBD1 as a possible D gene (6 bases). This CDR3 comprises 13 residues. Deletions cut 3 bases from V and 4 bases from J, with 10 bases between. Germline lookup yields CDR1 SEHNR and CDR2 FQNEAQ (reference sequence). The CDR3 region is CASSFTQGYEQYF. In DNA form, the CDR3 reads TGTGCCAGCAGCTTCACACAGGGTTACGAGCAGTACTTC. The whole variable domain, filled in from reference TRBV7-9 and TRBJ2-7, reads DTGVSQNPRHKITKRGQNVTFRCDPISEHNRLYWYRQTLGQGPEFLTYFQNEAQLEKSRLLSDRFSAERPKGSFSTLEIQRTEQGDSAMYLCASSFTQGYEQYFGPGTRLTVT.

The rearrangement links TRBV10-2 to TRBJ2-7; 9 bases align to TRBD1. The J segment lost 4 bases and the V segment lost 6 bases, leaving 10 bases of the junction unmatched. Germline-derived CDR1 and CDR2 are WSHSY and SAAADI. The CDR3 is 15 amino acids. The CDR3, as DNA: TGCGCCAGCAGCGCACACCCGGGACAGGGATACGAGCAGTACTTC. Translating gives CASSAHPGQGYEQYF.

This clonotype has just a few counts. The genes are TRBV6-1 and TRBJ1-5, with a possible D match to TRBD1 (5 bases). From germline, CDR1 is MNHNS and CDR2 SASEGT. The CDR3 covers 16 residues. Trimming took off 4 bases at V and 12 bases at J, with 25 bases between the two ends. The CDR3 loop reads CASSVVSGPQIQSQHF. DNA for the CDR3: TGTGCCAGCAGTGTAGTTTCGGGACCTCAAATCCAGAGCCAGCATTTT.

The chain has TRBV24-1 and TRBJ1-1; D unclear. V lost 6 bases to trimming and J lost 1 base, with 5 bases between them. The CDR3 length is 12 residues. Germline loops: CDR1 KGHDR, CDR2 SFDVKD. Here the CDR3 DNA reads TGTGCCACCAGTTCAGGGAACACTGAAGCTTTCTTT. This encodes CATSSGNTEAFF.

This clonotype has a handful of counts. V is TRBV7-9 and J is TRBJ1-2, with 10 positions matching TRBD1. The CDR3 length is 13 residues. The ends lost 5 bases at V and 6 bases at J; junction bases unmatched: 3. The germline CDR1 and CDR2 sequences are SEHNR and FQNEAQ (reference sequence). DNA for the CDR3: TGTGCCAGCAGCACGACAGGGGGCAATGGCTACACCTTC. Residues: CASSTTGGNGYTF.

This clonotype was seen repeatedly, ten times or more. This chain links TRBV2 with TRBJ2-2; D is uncertain. With 6 bases removed from V and 4 bases from J, the gap between germline ends came to 12 bases. Germline values: CDR1 SNHLY, CDR2 FYNNEI. The CDR3 is 14 amino acids. The CDR3 nucleotides read TGTGCCAGCAGCCCATCATTAGTCACCGGGGAGCTGTTTTTT. Its translation: CASSPSLVTGELFF.